The rows below give T cell receptor beta chains drawn from one sample of a study of blood T cell repertoires in COVID-19. This table comes from immunoSEQ multiplex PCR, and its TCRdb copy is limited to in-frame clones, with some not included. The sample consists of roughly 140,000 clones, approximately 80% of them appearing once. Sequencing was carried out using peripheral blood. Every receptor here comes from a man in his sixties with active or convalescent COVID-19. The CDR3 runs from the conserved cysteine through the conserved F or W. D genes are given only for firm matches. The size field is filled for only some rows; it gives once, few, many or a size class.

>TRBV5-1|-|-|TRBJ2-7
CASSPFPSSAYEQYF
TGCGCCAGCAGCCCCTTTCCTAGCAGTGCCTACGAGCAGTACTTC
>TRBV7-6|-|TRBD2|TRBJ2-1
CASSLGVGLAGGEVNEQFF
TGTGCCAGCAGCTTAGGGGTAGGACTAGCGGGAGGGGAGGTGAATGAGCAGTTCTTC
>TRBV5-4|-|TRBD2|TRBJ2-1
CASSETTGTSREQFF
TGTGCCAGCAGCGAAACAACCGGGACTAGCAGGGAGCAGTTCTTC
>TRBV6-1|-|-|TRBJ2-7
CASSEWVGGSYEQYF
TGTGCCAGTAGTGAATGGGTGGGGGGATCCTACGAGCAGTACTTC
>TRBV7-2|-|-|TRBJ2-3
CASSLGGSSDTQYF
TGTGCCAGCAGCTTAGGTGGGAGTTCAGATACGCAGTATTTT
>TRBV12-3/TRBV12-4|-|-|TRBJ1-2
CASSGGGVGGYTF
TGTGCCAGCTCCGGCGGGGGAGTCGGCGGCTACACCTTC
>TRBV6-1|-|TRBD1|TRBJ2-7
CASSEEGQDFYEQYF
TGTGCCAGCAGTGAAGAGGGACAGGATTTCTACGAGCAGTACTTC
>TRBV7-2|-|TRBD1|TRBJ2-7
CASSHRVTGAYEQYF
TGTGCCAGCAGCCATCGCGTGACAGGGGCGTACGAGCAGTACTTC
>TRBV5-1|-|-|TRBJ1-4
CASSPAQGSSEKLFF
TGCGCCAGCAGCCCGGCACAGGGTTCGAGCGAAAAACTGTTTTTT
>TRBV28|-|-|TRBJ1-1
CASSGQFEAFF
TGTGCCAGCAGCGGACAGTTTGAAGCTTTCTTT
>TRBV5-1|-|TRBD2|TRBJ2-3
CASGGTSGPQDTQYF
TGCGCCAGCGGAGGGACTAGCGGGCCTCAAGATACGCAGTATTTT
>TRBV2|few|-|TRBJ2-1
CASSDPRSGEQFF
TGTGCCAGCAGTGATCCTAGATCGGGTGAGCAGTTCTTC
>TRBV5-1|-|TRBD1|TRBJ2-6
CASSLAGQGGKGANVLTF
TGCGCCAGCAGCTTGGCAGGACAGGGGGGTAAGGGGGCCAACGTCCTGACTTTC
>TRBV29-1|-|TRBD1|TRBJ1-4
CSVEAGWGQGANEKLFF
TGCAGCGTTGAAGCAGGATGGGGACAGGGGGCTAATGAAAAACTGTTTTTT
>TRBV27|-|-|TRBJ2-4
CASSFWGDENIQYF
TGTGCCAGCAGTTTTTGGGGGGACGAAAACATTCAGTACTTC
>TRBV5-4|once|TRBD2|TRBJ2-7
CASSPGLAGGITYEQYF
TGTGCCAGCAGCCCCGGACTAGCGGGGGGGATAACCTACGAGCAGTACTTC
>TRBV27|once|-|TRBJ2-1
CASSQRARSYNEQFF
TGTGCCAGCAGTCAGCGGGCCCGCTCCTACAATGAGCAGTTCTTC
>TRBV5-4|-|TRBD2|TRBJ2-1
CASTPNGGSKINEQFF
TGTGCCAGCACCCCGAATGGCGGGAGTAAGATCAACGAGCAGTTCTTC
>TRBV7-3|-|-|TRBJ2-5
CASRGGGETQYF
TGTGCCAGCAGGGGAGGGGGAGAGACCCAGTACTTC
>TRBV4-3|once|-|TRBJ2-7
CASSQDRQVPYEQYF
TGCGCCAGCAGCCAAGATCGGCAGGTCCCCTACGAGCAGTACTTC
>TRBV6-5|-|-|TRBJ2-3
CASSYGTGYTDTQYF
TGTGCCAGCAGTTACGGGACTGGTTACACAGATACGCAGTATTTT
>TRBV11-2|-|-|TRBJ2-2
CASTPRRNTGELFF
TGTGCCAGCACCCCGCGAAGGAACACCGGGGAGCTGTTTTTT
>TRBV14|-|-|TRBJ1-3
CASSQVFGNGNTIYF
TGTGCCAGCAGCCAAGTATTCGGGAACGGAAACACCATATATTTT
>TRBV24-1|-|-|TRBJ1-2
CATWDMEYGYTF
TGTGCCACTTGGGACATGGAGTATGGCTACACCTTC
>TRBV11-3|few|TRBD1|TRBJ1-1
CASRSQGWGTEAFF
TGTGCCAGCAGGTCACAGGGGTGGGGCACTGAAGCTTTCTTT
>TRBV5-1|-|TRBD2|TRBJ2-1
CASSFLAREAYNEQFF
TGCGCCAGCAGCTTTCTAGCTCGGGAGGCCTACAATGAGCAGTTCTTC
>TRBV6-1|few|-|TRBJ1-2
CASSEVMGLDGYTF
TGTGCCAGCAGTGAAGTTATGGGACTGGATGGCTACACCTTC
>TRBV10-3|once|-|TRBJ2-7
CAISPTSSYEQYF
TGTGCCATCAGCCCAACGAGCTCCTACGAGCAGTACTTC
>TRBV7-9|medium-sized|TRBD2|TRBJ2-1
CASSGTSGPLFAAFF
TGTGCCAGCAGCGGGACTAGCGGGCCCCTCTTTGCAGCGTTCTTC
>TRBV11-3|-|TRBD1|TRBJ2-7
CASSYRGSSEQYF
TGTGCCAGCAGCTACAGGGGATCCTCCGAGCAGTACTTC
>TRBV6-5|-|TRBD2|TRBJ2-7
CASTRLAGPYEQYF
TGTGCCAGCACCCGACTAGCGGGCCCCTACGAGCAGTACTTC
>TRBV2|many|-|TRBJ2-7
CASSVGARTHEQYF
TGTGCCAGCAGTGTGGGGGCCAGGACCCACGAGCAGTACTTC
>TRBV2|-|TRBD2|TRBJ2-1
CASSDPDVTSGYNEQFF
TGTGCCAGCAGTGACCCCGACGTGACTAGCGGTTACAATGAGCAGTTCTTC
>TRBV24-1|-|TRBD1|TRBJ2-1
CATSDAGTGEFNEQFF
TGTGCCACCAGTGACGCCGGGACAGGGGAATTCAATGAGCAGTTCTTC
>TRBV18|-|-|TRBJ1-6
CASSHDRRNSPLHF
TGTGCCAGCTCTCACGACAGGAGAAATTCACCCCTCCACTTT
>TRBV5-1|-|-|TRBJ1-6
CASSLDGDYSPLHF
TGCGCCAGCAGCTTGGACGGGGACTATTCACCCCTCCACTTT
>TRBV13|-|-|TRBJ2-1
CASSSGWEQFF
TGTGCCAGCAGCTCCGGGTGGGAGCAGTTCTTC
>TRBV5-4|-|TRBD2|TRBJ2-3
CASSLKVAGGGTDTQYF
TGTGCCAGCAGCTTGAAGGTTGCGGGGGGAGGCACAGATACGCAGTATTTT
>TRBV3-1/TRBV3-2|-|TRBD1|TRBJ2-3
CASSQDERQGAADTQYF
TGTGCCAGCAGCCAAGATGAGAGACAGGGAGCGGCAGATACGCAGTATTTT
>TRBV28|once|-|TRBJ1-1
CASTEGEELYKTEAFF
TGTGCCAGCACCGAAGGGGAGGAGCTTTATAAGACCGAAGCTTTCTTT
>TRBV6-4|-|-|TRBJ1-2
CASSDSPGLYGYTF
TGTGCCAGCAGTGACTCACCAGGGCTCTATGGCTACACCTTC
>TRBV30|-|-|TRBJ1-2
CAWSVVGGYTF
TGTGCCTGGAGTGTAGTCGGTGGCTACACCTTC
>TRBV27|once|TRBD1|TRBJ1-2
CASRPNPGRGSRGYTF
TGTGCCAGCAGACCCAACCCCGGCAGGGGGTCCCGAGGCTACACCTTC
>TRBV27|-|TRBD1|TRBJ1-1
CASSLNRGAEAFF
TGTGCCAGCAGTTTAAACAGGGGGGCTGAAGCTTTCTTT
>TRBV24-1|-|-|TRBJ2-7
CATSDSGREQYF
TGTGCCACCAGTGACTCAGGGAGGGAGCAGTACTTC
>TRBV5-5|once|TRBD2|TRBJ2-1
CASSVSLAGVLGNEQFF
TGTGCCAGCAGCGTTTCCTTAGCGGGAGTTCTGGGCAATGAGCAGTTCTTC
>TRBV6-1|-|TRBD2|TRBJ2-1
CASKSGRAVNEQFF
TGTGCCAGCAAGAGCGGGAGGGCTGTCAATGAGCAGTTCTTC
>TRBV27|once|-|TRBJ2-5
CASRLQGLGETQYF
TGTGCCAGCAGACTACAGGGCCTTGGAGAGACCCAGTACTTC
>TRBV19|-|TRBD1|TRBJ2-2
CASSIGQGTGELFF
TGTGCCAGTAGTATCGGACAGGGTACCGGGGAGCTGTTTTTT
>TRBV27|-|-|TRBJ1-2
CASSFAGLGYTF
TGTGCCAGCAGTTTCGCAGGGTTAGGCTACACCTTC